The rows below give T cell receptor beta chains drawn from one sample of a study of siplizumab effects on memory and regulatory T cells. Here immunoSEQ multiplex PCR was the method, and the copy in TCRdb shows in-frame clones only, minus some. The sample includes roughly 120,000 clones, roughly 92% of them seen just once. The sequencing input was CD4+ T cells sorted from blood. These receptors originate from a human donor in good health. Each CDR3 is given with its conserved first and last residue. A D gene is named only where the DNA matches it firmly. Size is omitted from some rows. Given values are once, few, many or a class for expanded clones.

v_gene	abundance	d_gene	j_gene	CDR3aa	CDR3nt
TRBV7-3	.	.	TRBJ2-5	CASSWDPQETQYF	TGTGCCAGCAGCTGGGACCCCCAAGAGACCCAGTACTTC
TRBV18	.	.	TRBJ1-6	CASSITRDSNSPLHF	TGTGCCAGCTCAATAACTCGGGATTCTAATTCACCCCTCCACTTT
TRBV6-5	.	.	TRBJ2-6	CASSPDSGANVLTF	TGTGCCAGCAGCCCGGACTCTGGGGCCAACGTCCTGACTTTC
TRBV27	.	.	TRBJ1-2	CASSSFPYGYTF	TGTGCCAGCAGTTCCTTCCCTTATGGCTACACCTTC
TRBV5-1	.	.	TRBJ1-1	CASRGGPSNTEAFF	TGCGCCAGCAGGGGTGGCCCTTCTAACACTGAAGCTTTCTTT
TRBV7-2	.	.	TRBJ1-1	CASSFDAATEAFF	TGTGCCAGCAGCTTTGACGCAGCGACTGAAGCTTTCTTT
TRBV30	few	TRBD1	TRBJ1-1	CAWKGTGEAFF	TGTGCCTGGAAGGGGACAGGGGAAGCTTTCTTT
TRBV2	.	.	TRBJ1-5	CASSSARGDQPQHF	TGTGCCAGCAGCTCAGCTAGGGGCGATCAGCCCCAGCATTTT
TRBV30	.	.	TRBJ2-3	CAWDSGTQYF	TGTGCCTGGGATAGTGGGACGCAGTATTTT
TRBV7-9	.	.	TRBJ2-2	CASSLSLRINTGELFF	TGTGCCAGCAGCTTATCGTTGCGGATTAACACCGGGGAGCTGTTTTTT
TRBV25-1	.	.	TRBJ1-6	CASSGQDNSPLHF	TGTGCCAGCAGTGGACAGGATAATTCACCCCTCCACTTT
TRBV2	.	TRBD2	TRBJ2-5	CASRGLAGGPQETQYF	TGTGCCAGCAGGGGACTAGCGGGGGGGCCCCAAGAGACCCAGTACTTC
TRBV30	.	TRBD1	TRBJ2-7	CVSGKGADEQYF	TGTGTATCTGGGAAGGGGGCGGATGAGCAGTACTTC
TRBV25-1	.	.	TRBJ2-2	CASSIQGGNTGELFF	TGTGCCAGCAGTATACAGGGCGGAAACACCGGGGAGCTGTTTTTT
TRBV5-5	.	.	TRBJ1-6	CASSLERADSPLHF	TGTGCCAGCAGCTTGGAGAGGGCTGATTCACCCCTCCACTTT
TRBV2	once	TRBD1	TRBJ2-7	CASRGTAKTTYEQYF	TGTGCCAGCAGAGGGACAGCAAAGACTACCTACGAGCAGTACTTC
TRBV28	once	.	TRBJ1-1	CASSLSSTGAFF	TGTGCCAGCAGTTTATCTTCAACGGGAGCTTTCTTT
TRBV9	.	TRBD1	TRBJ2-1	CASSVGWTGGNEQFF	TGTGCCAGCAGCGTAGGGTGGACAGGGGGCAATGAGCAGTTCTTC
TRBV19	.	.	TRBJ2-5	CASSPPPNGKKYF	TGTGCCAGTAGTCCCCCCCCAAACGGCAAAAAGTACTTC
TRBV7-9	.	TRBD2	TRBJ2-3	CASTLTSGRTDTQYF	TGTGCCAGCACCCTCACTAGCGGGAGAACAGATACGCAGTATTTT
TRBV5-1	.	.	TRBJ2-4	CASTFGRLLAKNIQYF	TGCGCCAGCACTTTTGGACGGTTGCTAGCCAAAAACATTCAGTACTTC
TRBV10-3	.	TRBD1	TRBJ2-7	CAISDPRGQGGYEQYF	TGTGCCATCAGTGATCCTCGGGGACAGGGGGGCTACGAGCAGTACTTC
TRBV30	.	.	TRBJ1-4	CAWSVRGWEKLFF	TGTGCCTGGAGTGTGAGGGGCTGGGAAAAACTGTTTTTT
TRBV6-5	.	.	TRBJ1-6	CASRRLGSGSPLHF	TGTGCCAGCAGGAGATTAGGTTCAGGATCACCCCTCCACTTT
TRBV2	.	TRBD1	TRBJ2-3	CASSAGTATDTQYF	TGTGCCAGCAGTGCCGGGACAGCCACAGATACGCAGTATTTT
TRBV30	once	TRBD1	TRBJ2-7	CAWRGTGTYEQYF	TGTGCCTGGAGAGGGACAGGAACCTACGAGCAGTACTTC
TRBV5-4	.	.	TRBJ2-4	CASSWEQASKNIQYF	TGTGCCAGCAGCTGGGAACAGGCGTCCAAAAACATTCAGTACTTC
TRBV2	.	TRBD1	TRBJ2-2	CASSGTGDGELFF	TGTGCCAGCAGCGGGACAGGGGACGGGGAGCTGTTTTTT
TRBV19	.	.	TRBJ1-4	CASSLQRNEKLFF	TGTGCCAGTAGTTTACAGAGAAATGAAAAACTGTTTTTT
TRBV7-9	.	TRBD2	TRBJ2-4	CASSLGLAGDIQYF	TGTGCCAGCAGCTTAGGACTAGCGGGAGACATTCAGTACTTC
TRBV9	.	TRBD1	TRBJ2-5	CASSAGQGKETQYF	TGTGCCAGCAGCGCCGGACAGGGGAAAGAGACCCAGTACTTC
TRBV6-5	.	.	TRBJ2-1	CATRVGNNEQFF	TGTGCCACCAGGGTGGGAAACAATGAGCAGTTCTTC
TRBV7-8	.	TRBD1	TRBJ2-2	CTVGYRGSETGELFF	TGTACCGTGGGGTACAGGGGCTCCGAAACCGGGGAGCTGTTTTTT
TRBV6-8	.	.	TRBJ1-1	CASSYSILSGTEAFF	TGTGCCAGCAGTTACTCGATTCTTAGTGGGACTGAAGCTTTCTTT
TRBV9	.	TRBD2	TRBJ2-3	CASSVSSGRTDTQYF	TGTGCCAGCAGCGTTAGTAGCGGGAGAACAGATACGCAGTATTTT
TRBV2	few	.	TRBJ1-1	CASSGYVLNTEAFF	TGTGCCAGCAGTGGGTACGTTTTGAACACTGAAGCTTTCTTT
TRBV6-5	.	.	TRBJ1-5	CASSEQGGYQPQHF	TGTGCCAGCAGTGAACAGGGCGGATATCAGCCCCAGCATTTT
TRBV25-1	.	.	TRBJ2-3	CASSPLGRSTDTQYF	TGTGCCAGCAGTCCCTTGGGGAGAAGCACAGATACGCAGTATTTT
TRBV18	.	TRBD1	TRBJ2-7	CASSPGQGSSYEQYF	TGTGCCAGCTCACCGGGACAGGGGAGCTCCTACGAGCAGTACTTC
TRBV19	.	TRBD1	TRBJ2-5	CASRSPGQKETQYF	TGTGCCAGTAGATCCCCGGGACAGAAAGAGACCCAGTACTTC
TRBV30	.	.	TRBJ2-4	CALTGSGDIQYF	TGTGCCTTGACAGGTTCAGGGGACATTCAGTACTTC
TRBV6-1	.	.	TRBJ1-1	CATSEAFF	TGTGCCACCTCTGAAGCTTTCTTT
TRBV30	.	.	TRBJ2-5	CAWSDSETQYF	TGTGCCTGGAGTGACTCGGAGACCCAGTACTTC
TRBV21-1	.	.	TRBJ2-7	CASSLSWGTGLNRTYEQYF	TGTGCCAGCAGCTTGTCCTGGGGGACAGGGCTAAACAGAACCTACGAGCAGTACTTC
TRBV18	.	.	TRBJ1-4	CASSPPSSFGEKLFF	TGTGCCAGCTCACCACCCAGTAGTTTCGGTGAAAAACTGTTTTTT
TRBV6-6	.	.	TRBJ2-7	CASTEREFHEQYF	TGTGCCAGCACCGAACGGGAGTTCCACGAGCAGTACTTC